One TCR beta chain is described in this entry. Its antigen is still unknown. The authors made TCR beta libraries by quantitative 5'-RACE with molecular barcodes. A single record per CDR3 protein comes from TCRdb applying MiXCR to the 5' RACE reads. Among 350,000 to 450,000 distinct CDR3 sequences listed, roughly 26% were seen once. V trimming: 1 base; J trimming: 5 bases; junction bases outside the gene matches: 8. CDR3 length: 16 residues. Germline-derived CDR1 and CDR2 are MGHRA and YSYEKL. These data come from a study of CD8 T cells in ankylosing spondylitis. General observations from the study: Seemingly characteristic of ankylosing spondylitis blood was a TCR beta motif consisting of under ten highly homologous variants. CD8+ by phenotype, disease-linked clones were relatively rare in peripheral blood.

This chain links TRBV4-1 with TRBJ2-5, with TRBD2 identical over 9 bases. Sequenced material: blood, either unsorted or a sorted T cell fraction (not recorded which). This clonotype was obtained from a male donor with ankylosing spondylitis. The CDR3 DNA reads TGCGCCAGCAGCCAAGTATCGAGCGGGAGGCCCGAGACCCAGTACTTC. This translates into CASSQVSSGRPETQYF.